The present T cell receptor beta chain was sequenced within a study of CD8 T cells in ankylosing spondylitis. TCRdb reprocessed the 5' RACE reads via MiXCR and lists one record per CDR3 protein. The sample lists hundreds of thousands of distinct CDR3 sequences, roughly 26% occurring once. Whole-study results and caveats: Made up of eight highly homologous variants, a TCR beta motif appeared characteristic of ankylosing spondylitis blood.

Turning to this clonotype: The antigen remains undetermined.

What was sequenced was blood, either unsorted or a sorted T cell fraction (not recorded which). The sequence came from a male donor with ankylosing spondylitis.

The CDR3 reads CATSRSRDRSPQPQHF. CDR3 sequence (DNA): TGTGCCACCAGCAGATCCCGGGACAGAAGTCCCCAGCCCCAGCATTTT. The chain combines TRBV15 with TRBJ1-5, with TRBD1 identical over 7 bases. Per the germline V gene, CDR1 is LNHNV and CDR2 is YYDKDF (reference sequence). This CDR3 has 16 amino acids. The trim removed 2 bases at V and 7 bases at J, leaving 11 bases unmatched. Looking up the rest from reference TRBV15 and TRBJ1-5 gives the full variable domain: DAMVIQNPRYQVTQFGKPVTLSCSQTLNHNVMYWYQQKSSQAPKLLFHYYDKDFNNEADTPDNFQSRRPNTSFCFLDIRSPGLGDTAMYLCATSRSRDRSPQPQHFGDGTRLSIL.